Listed below are T cell receptor beta chains from one sample, sequenced in a study of CD8 T cells in Susac syndrome. TCRdb re-called the immunoSEQ multiplex PCR reads with MiXCR, one entry per CDR3 protein. The sample lists hundreds of thousands of distinct CDR3 sequences, 90% to 95% occurring once. The sample comprised CD4+ T cells from PBMCs. The receptors shown here come from a human donor with multiple sclerosis. Each CDR3 is given with its conserved first and last residue. D genes are given only for firm matches.

J gene,D gene,V gene,CDR3 protein,CDR3 DNA
TRBJ1-5,-,TRBV6-5,CASSYWAGDQPQHF,TGTGCCAGCAGTTACTGGGCAGGGGACCAGCCCCAGCATTTT
TRBJ1-2,-,TRBV3-1,CASSQVDSGPGYTF,TGTGCCAGCAGCCAAGTCGACTCCGGTCCTGGCTACACCTTC
TRBJ1-2,-,TRBV27,CASSFDRPFVGYTF,TGTGCCAGCAGTTTTGACAGGCCCTTCGTGGGCTACACCTTC
TRBJ1-4,-,TRBV28,CASSSIRGGTEKLFF,TGTGCCAGCAGTTCAATCCGGGGAGGGACCGAAAAACTGTTTTTT
TRBJ1-5,-,TRBV30,CAWSVRSAGPQPQHF,TGTGCCTGGAGTGTAAGGTCGGCAGGGCCTCAGCCCCAGCATTTT
TRBJ2-5,-,TRBV5-5,CASSLGQGALHETQYF,TGTGCCAGCAGCTTGGGGCAGGGCGCCCTCCATGAGACCCAGTACTTC
TRBJ2-2,-,TRBV24-1,CATSWFGELFF,TGTGCCACCAGTTGGTTCGGGGAGCTGTTTTTT
TRBJ2-5,-,TRBV5-6,CASSPEGQETQYF,TGTGCCAGCAGCCCGGAGGGGCAAGAGACCCAGTACTTC
TRBJ1-4,TRBD1,TRBV3-1,CASSQGQGREEKLFF,TGTGCCAGCAGCCAAGGACAGGGTCGAGAAGAAAAACTGTTTTTT
TRBJ1-1,-,TRBV9,CASSVGGTLTNTEAFF,TGTGCCAGCAGCGTAGGGGGGACACTAACGAACACTGAAGCTTTCTTT
TRBJ2-3,TRBD2,TRBV10-3,CAISETSVSTDTQYF,TGTGCCATCAGTGAGACTAGCGTTAGCACAGATACGCAGTATTTT